This is a list of T cell receptor beta chains from one sample in a study of vaccination and CD4 T cells after COVID-19. Each CDR3 protein gets one entry after TCRdb re-called the PCR reads with MiXCR. The sample lists 15,000 to 20,000 distinct CDR3 sequences; roughly three fifths were seen once. These receptors have no known antigen. Input material: CD4+ T cells from blood, cultured in vitro. Receptors originate from a human donor who had recovered from COVID-19. Both conserved end residues are part of each CDR3. The order of the fields is clone size, V gene, J gene, D gene, CDR3 protein, CDR3 DNA. The D gene is left open where the match is weak. Rows give clone size only sometimes, using once, few, many, or a class for an expanded clone.

size: NA
V: TRBV7-8
J: TRBJ1-5
D: NA
CDR3: CASSLRRGPYSNQPQHF
DNA: TGTGCCAGCAGCTTAAGACGGGGACCCTATAGCAATCAGCCCCAGCATTTT

size: few
V: TRBV12-3/TRBV12-4
J: TRBJ1-2
D: TRBD1
CDR3: CASSTEGARGYTF
DNA: TGTGCCAGCAGTACCGAGGGGGCGCGGGGCTACACCTTC

size: NA
V: TRBV5-1
J: TRBJ1-6
D: NA
CDR3: CASSLGEYDSPLHF
DNA: TGCGCCAGCAGCCTGGGCGAGTATGATTCACCCCTCCACTTT

size: NA
V: TRBV7-3
J: TRBJ2-3
D: TRBD1
CDR3: CATRRTGSLTDTQYF
DNA: TGTGCCACCCGACGGACAGGGAGTCTCACAGATACGCAGTATTTT

size: NA
V: TRBV6-5
J: TRBJ2-5
D: NA
CDR3: CASSYSGPEVETQYF
DNA: TGTGCCAGCAGTTACTCCGGACCGGAGGTGGAGACCCAGTACTTC

size: NA
V: TRBV20-1
J: TRBJ1-2
D: NA
CDR3: CSARDHTRSNYGYTF
DNA: TGCAGTGCTAGAGATCATACCAGATCTAACTATGGCTACACCTTC

size: once
V: TRBV28
J: TRBJ2-2
D: NA
CDR3: CASSSPGMVGSGELFF
DNA: TGTGCCAGCAGTTCTCCGGGGATGGTTGGGTCCGGGGAGCTGTTTTTT

size: NA
V: TRBV20-1
J: TRBJ2-2
D: NA
CDR3: CSARDVGGTGASGELFF
DNA: TGCAGTGCTAGGGACGTCGGGGGAACAGGGGCTAGCGGGGAGCTGTTTTTT

size: NA
V: TRBV12-3/TRBV12-4
J: TRBJ1-1
D: NA
CDR3: CASSPGTPRWAEAFF
DNA: TGTGCCAGCAGCCCCGGGACCCCCCGTTGGGCTGAAGCTTTCTTT

size: few
V: TRBV19
J: TRBJ2-2
D: NA
CDR3: CASSITVTGELFF
DNA: TGTGCCAGTAGTATAACAGTCACCGGGGAGCTGTTTTTT

size: NA
V: TRBV28
J: TRBJ2-4
D: NA
CDR3: CASKQDKNIQYF
DNA: TGTGCCAGCAAGCAGGACAAAAACATTCAGTACTTC

size: few
V: TRBV11-3
J: TRBJ2-6
D: TRBD1
CDR3: CASSPRQGAKGANVLTF
DNA: TGTGCCAGCAGCCCAAGACAGGGGGCGAAAGGGGCCAACGTCCTGACTTTC

size: NA
V: TRBV24-1
J: TRBJ2-2
D: TRBD2
CDR3: CATDAGTSGTGELFF
DNA: TGTGCCACCGATGCCGGGACTAGCGGGACCGGGGAGCTGTTTTTT

size: NA
V: TRBV15
J: TRBJ1-3
D: NA
CDR3: CATSQGSGNTIYF
DNA: TGTGCCACCAGCCAGGGATCTGGAAACACCATATATTTT

size: NA
V: TRBV6-5
J: TRBJ1-2
D: NA
CDR3: CASSYSNGNGYTF
DNA: TGTGCCAGCAGTTACTCGAACGGCAATGGCTACACCTTC

size: NA
V: TRBV7-9
J: TRBJ2-7
D: NA
CDR3: CASSLYRGAYEQYF
DNA: TGTGCCAGCAGCTTATATCGGGGTGCCTACGAGCAGTACTTC

size: few
V: TRBV7-6
J: TRBJ1-5
D: NA
CDR3: CASSLDFNQPQHF
DNA: TGTGCCAGCAGTTTGGACTTTAATCAGCCCCAGCATTTT

size: NA
V: TRBV6-2/TRBV6-3
J: TRBJ1-6
D: TRBD1
CDR3: CASSDRGGSPLHF
DNA: TGTGCCAGCAGCGACAGGGGCGGTTCACCCCTCCACTTT

size: NA
V: TRBV15
J: TRBJ1-3
D: NA
CDR3: CATSSEGTTGNTIYF
DNA: TGTGCCACCAGCAGCGAGGGGACAACGGGAAACACCATATATTTT

size: few
V: TRBV21-1
J: TRBJ2-7
D: NA
CDR3: CASRKMEVYEQYF
DNA: TGTGCCAGCAGGAAGATGGAGGTCTACGAGCAGTACTTC

size: NA
V: TRBV20-1
J: TRBJ2-3
D: NA
CDR3: CSARDLMSTDTQYF
DNA: TGCAGTGCTAGGGACTTAATGAGCACAGATACGCAGTATTTT

size: few
V: TRBV7-9
J: TRBJ2-2
D: NA
CDR3: CASSLDLTTGELFF
DNA: TGTGCCAGCAGCTTAGATCTCACCACCGGGGAGCTGTTTTTT

size: NA
V: TRBV2
J: TRBJ1-2
D: TRBD1
CDR3: CASSGQGGGGTYGYTF
DNA: TGTGCCAGCAGCGGACAGGGGGGGGGAGGTACTTATGGCTACACCTTC

size: NA
V: TRBV7-3
J: TRBJ2-7
D: TRBD1
CDR3: CASSLNRGGEQYF
DNA: TGTGCCAGCAGCTTAAACAGGGGTGGCGAGCAGTACTTC

size: NA
V: TRBV5-1
J: TRBJ2-3
D: NA
CDR3: CASSLMGGTTDTQYF
DNA: TGCGCCAGCAGCTTGATGGGCGGGACCACAGATACGCAGTATTTT

size: NA
V: TRBV20-1
J: TRBJ1-5
D: NA
CDR3: CSARDGNQPLHF
DNA: TGCAGTGCTAGAGACGGGAATCAGCCCCTGCATTTT

size: NA
V: TRBV7-2
J: TRBJ2-2
D: NA
CDR3: CASSLGGGENTGELFF
DNA: TGTGCCAGCAGCTTGGGAGGGGGGGAGAACACCGGGGAGCTGTTTTTT

size: NA
V: TRBV7-8
J: TRBJ1-2
D: NA
CDR3: CASSAVTDQARRKNYGYTF
DNA: TGTGCCAGCAGCGCAGTCACAGACCAGGCTCGCCGTAAAAACTATGGCTACACCTTC

size: NA
V: TRBV2
J: TRBJ1-5
D: NA
CDR3: CASSELGWGNQPQHF
DNA: TGTGCCAGCAGTGAGTTGGGGTGGGGCAATCAGCCCCAGCATTTT

size: NA
V: TRBV15
J: TRBJ1-4
D: NA
CDR3: CATSRVAEPGKLFF
DNA: TGTGCCACCAGCAGAGTGGCCGAACCGGGAAAACTGTTTTTT

size: NA
V: TRBV20-1
J: TRBJ2-3
D: NA
CDR3: CSALGGADTQYF
DNA: TGCAGTGCGCTAGGTGGCGCAGATACGCAGTATTTT

size: few
V: TRBV6-2/TRBV6-3
J: TRBJ1-5
D: NA
CDR3: CASSYLARGGRFPNQPQHF
DNA: TGTGCCAGCAGTTACCTGGCCAGAGGGGGACGATTCCCCAATCAGCCCCAGCATTTT

size: NA
V: TRBV6-1
J: TRBJ2-5
D: NA
CDR3: CASSFYGTEETQYF
DNA: TGTGCCAGCTCTTTTTACGGGACCGAAGAGACCCAGTACTTC

size: NA
V: TRBV11-2
J: TRBJ1-2
D: TRBD1
CDR3: CASRRTGSYGYTF
DNA: TGTGCCAGCAGACGGACAGGGAGCTATGGCTACACCTTC

size: few
V: TRBV24-1
J: TRBJ1-2
D: NA
CDR3: CATSDLNRNYGYTF
DNA: TGTGCCACCAGTGATTTAAACAGGAACTATGGCTACACCTTC

size: NA
V: TRBV4-1
J: TRBJ1-1
D: NA
CDR3: CASRGPLKNTEAFF
DNA: TGCGCCAGCCGGGGGCCACTTAAGAACACTGAAGCTTTCTTT

size: NA
V: TRBV19
J: TRBJ1-6
D: NA
CDR3: CASSYLGNSPLHF
DNA: TGTGCCAGTAGTTATCTGGGCAATTCACCCCTCCACTTT

size: NA
V: TRBV11-2
J: TRBJ1-5
D: NA
CDR3: CASSLDEGANQPQHF
DNA: TGTGCCAGCAGCTTAGATGAAGGGGCGAATCAGCCCCAGCATTTT

size: NA
V: TRBV27
J: TRBJ2-7
D: TRBD1
CDR3: CASSSSRGTGLTYEQYF
DNA: TGTGCCAGCAGTTCCTCCCGGGGGACAGGGCTGACCTACGAGCAGTACTTC

size: NA
V: TRBV11-2
J: TRBJ2-7
D: TRBD2
CDR3: CASSFLAGGPSYEQYF
DNA: TGTGCCAGCAGCTTCCTAGCGGGGGGCCCCTCCTACGAGCAGTACTTC

size: few
V: TRBV11-3
J: TRBJ2-2
D: NA
CDR3: CASRQTRTGELFF
DNA: TGTGCCAGCCGTCAGACCCGGACCGGGGAGCTGTTTTTT

size: NA
V: TRBV2
J: TRBJ1-2
D: NA
CDR3: CASSEGEGYTF
DNA: TGTGCCAGCAGTGAAGGGGAAGGCTACACCTTC

size: NA
V: TRBV19
J: TRBJ1-1
D: NA
CDR3: CASSSSRGVNTEAFF
DNA: TGTGCCAGTAGTTCATCTAGGGGGGTGAACACTGAAGCTTTCTTT

size: NA
V: TRBV2
J: TRBJ1-1
D: TRBD1
CDR3: CASTLQGAVTEAFF
DNA: TGTGCCAGCACCCTACAGGGGGCGGTCACTGAAGCTTTCTTT

size: NA
V: TRBV7-9
J: TRBJ1-6
D: NA
CDR3: CVSSLLGNSRGPNNSPLHF
DNA: TGTGTCAGCAGCTTATTAGGAAATTCGAGGGGCCCGAATAATTCACCCCTCCACTTT

size: NA
V: TRBV12-3/TRBV12-4
J: TRBJ1-2
D: NA
CDR3: CASTIRRGSYGYTF
DNA: TGTGCCAGCACCATAAGAAGGGGGTCCTATGGCTACACCTTC

size: NA
V: TRBV11-2
J: TRBJ2-7
D: NA
CDR3: CASIPPSAGNHEQYF
DNA: TGTGCCAGCATCCCCCCGTCGGCAGGGAACCACGAGCAGTACTTC

size: NA
V: TRBV7-2
J: TRBJ2-2
D: NA
CDR3: CASSLVQTNTGELFF
DNA: TGTGCCAGCAGCTTAGTGCAGACGAACACCGGGGAGCTGTTTTTT

size: NA
V: TRBV6-5
J: TRBJ1-1
D: TRBD1
CDR3: CASSYSGGRGLTAEAFF
DNA: TGTGCCAGCAGTTACTCGGGGGGAAGGGGGCTCACTGCTGAAGCTTTCTTT

size: NA
V: TRBV20-1
J: TRBJ2-7
D: NA
CDR3: CSAPTAGRGYEQYF
DNA: TGCAGTGCCCCAACAGCGGGCAGGGGGTACGAGCAGTACTTC

size: NA
V: TRBV11-2
J: TRBJ1-2
D: NA
CDR3: CASSRKRAGNYGYTF
DNA: TGTGCCAGCAGCCGAAAGAGGGCGGGGAACTATGGCTACACCTTC

size: NA
V: TRBV7-8
J: TRBJ2-7
D: TRBD1
CDR3: CASSPRDRELGEQYF
DNA: TGTGCCAGCAGCCCCCGGGACAGGGAGTTAGGCGAGCAGTACTTC

size: once
V: TRBV6-1
J: TRBJ1-6
D: TRBD1
CDR3: CASGRQGENSPLHF
DNA: TGTGCCAGCGGCAGACAGGGAGAAAATTCACCCCTCCACTTT

size: NA
V: TRBV28
J: TRBJ2-7
D: NA
CDR3: CASSFTPGREQYF
DNA: TGTGCCAGCAGTTTTACGCCAGGGCGAGAGCAGTACTTC

size: NA
V: TRBV25-1
J: TRBJ1-1
D: NA
CDR3: CASTPVGVSTEAFF
DNA: TGTGCCAGCACCCCCGTTGGAGTGAGCACTGAAGCTTTCTTT